This T cell receptor beta chain originates from a study of T cell responses to AZD1222 COVID-19 vaccine. Background on the study: Researchers grouped second doses given at about 4 or about 12 weeks into one pool. Broader study findings: Nearly half of unique spike-specific TCRs reportedly avoided B.1.351 and B.1.1.7 mutated regions. Baseline seropositivity characterized only a handful of AZD1222 recipients.

Clones were read by immunoSEQ multiplex PCR, and TCRdb kept only the in-frame ones, dropping some. The sample contains 85,000 to 130,000 clones, approximately 88% of which appear only once. This clone was counted between two and nine times. Its antigen is not identified. The CDR3 length is 14 residues. V trimming: 8 bases; J trimming: 1 base; junction bases outside the gene matches: 10. CDR1 and CDR2 from the germline V gene are SQVTM and ANQGSEA. The sequence came from an adult in good health. The sample was peripheral blood, taken on day 0 of AZD1222 vaccination. V is TRBV29-1 and J is TRBJ2-5; TRBD1 aligns across 7 bases. This CDR3 is CSFGIGGLQETQYF. CDR3 sequence (DNA): TGCAGCTTTGGGATAGGGGGCCTCCAAGAGACCCAGTACTTC. Looking up the rest from reference TRBV29-1 and TRBJ2-5 gives the full variable domain: SAVISQKPSRDICQRGTSLTIQCQVDSQVTMMFWYRQQPGQSLTLIATANQGSEATYESGFVIDKFPISRPNLTFSTLTVSNMSPEDSSIYLCSFGIGGLQETQYFGPGTRLLVL.